Shown below are 29 T cell receptor beta chains from a single sample sequenced in a study of OX40 agonist ivuxolimab in advanced cancers. TCRdb's copy holds only in-frame clones and misses some; the assay was immunoSEQ multiplex PCR. The sample has approximately 76,000 clones, around nine tenths seen once. The material sequenced was CD4+ or CD8+ T cells sorted from blood, taken in a trial of the OX40 agonist ivuxolimab. Receptors were obtained from an adult with an advanced solid tumor such as melanoma, head and neck, liver or kidney cancer.

This rearrangement joins TRBV5-4 to TRBJ2-3; a weak D match, TRBD2 (6 bases). The CDR3 covers 14 residues. CDR1 is SGHNT, CDR2 YYREEE, per germline (reference sequence). The V and J ends lost 4 bases and 4 bases respectively, with 13 bases between them. The CDR3 region is CASSPWGGADTQYF. The CDR3 DNA reads TGTGCCAGCAGCCCCTGGGGAGGAGCAGATACGCAGTATTTT.

The chain recombines TRBV5-1 with TRBJ1-1; possible D gene TRBD1, 5 bases. Per the germline V gene, CDR1 is SGHRS and CDR2 is YFSETQ. CDR3 length equals 15 residues. V lost 4 bases and J lost 4, with 17 bases in between. DNA of the CDR3: TGCGCCAGCAGCGGCCCCCCGGGACGGGGCACTGAAGCTTTCTTT. Protein product: CASSGPPGRGTEAFF. Full variable domain (missing parts from reference TRBV5-1 and TRBJ1-1): KAGVTQTPRYLIKTRGQQVTLSCSPISGHRSVSWYQQTPGQGLQFLFEYFSETQRNKGNFPGRFSGRQFSNSRSEMNVSTLELGDSALYLCASSGPPGRGTEAFFGQGTRLTVV.

The rearrangement links TRBV25-1 to TRBJ1-5; D gene ambiguous. Germline V gene lookup returns CDR1 MGHDK and CDR2 SYGVNS. V gave up 8 bases and J gave up 1 base, with 12 bases separating them. This CDR3 has 14 amino acids. The CDR3 nucleotides read TGTGCCAGCGGACTCGGGGAGAGCAATCAGCCCCAGCATTTT. Translating gives CASGLGESNQPQHF.

This clone showed up just a few times. J is TRBJ2-7 and V is TRBV2; D is possibly TRBD1 or TRBD2 (5 bases each). Trimming shortened V by 2 bases and J by 2 bases, and 10 bases separated the two germline ends. Germline V gene sequence: CDR1 SNHLY, CDR2 FYNNEI. The CDR3 sequence is 14 residues long. This chain's CDR3 is CASSEQGPTYEQYF. The CDR3 region has the DNA TGTGCCAGCAGTGAACAGGGACCCACCTACGAGCAGTACTTC.

The chain recombines TRBV6-4 with TRBJ2-7, with TRBD1 matching over 11 bases. V was pared by 8 bases and J by 7 bases, with 10 bases of the junction left unmatched. Germline CDR1 MRHNA, CDR2 SNTAGT. There are 14 residues in the CDR3. The CDR3 sequence: CASLPMDRGREQYF. CDR3 DNA sequence: TGTGCCAGCCTTCCGATGGACAGGGGGCGGGAGCAGTACTTC.

The chain employs TRBV5-1 and TRBJ1-1, with TRBD1 identical over 8 bases. The CDR3 covers 15 residues. J gave up 4 bases and V 1 base, and 6 bases lay outside the gene matches. Germline values: CDR1 SGHRS, CDR2 YFSETQ. CDR3 in amino acids: CASSLNPGGRTEAFF. CDR3 bases: TGCGCCAGCAGCTTGAACCCAGGGGGCCGCACTGAAGCTTTCTTT.

The rearrangement uses TRBV10-3 and TRBJ2-6; the match to TRBD1 covers 7 bases. The CDR3 extends over 15 amino acids. Germline assignment: CDR1 ENHRY and CDR2 SYGVKD. V shed 6 bases, J shed 1 base, and the junction held 3 bases outside the gene matches. The CDR3 region has the DNA TGTGCCATCAGGACAGGGACGTCTGGGGCCAACGTCCTGACTTTC. Amino acid sequence: CAIRTGTSGANVLTF.

V and J are TRBV9 and TRBJ1-3, with TRBD1 as a possible D gene (5 bases). The CDR3 loop spans 16 amino acids. CDR1 and CDR2 from the germline V gene are SGDLS and YYNGEE. Between the trimmed V and J ends, which lost 1 base and 0 bases, there was a span of 11 bases. The CDR3 reads CASSVWGELSGNTIYF. The CDR3 DNA follows: TGTGCCAGCAGCGTATGGGGGGAACTCTCTGGAAACACCATATATTTT.

This rearrangement joins TRBV30 to TRBJ1-5, with D perhaps matching TRBD1 (5 bases). V was trimmed by 0 bases and J by 5 bases, leaving 11 bases between them. Germline V gene data show CDR1 as GTSNPN and CDR2 as SVGIG (reference sequence). This CDR3 contains 14 residues. CDR3 sequence (DNA): TGTGCCTGGAGTGTACGGCGAGGGGATCAGCCCCAGCATTTT. Translating it yields CAWSVRRGDQPQHF. Complete variable domain (other parts from reference TRBV30 and TRBJ1-5): SQTIHQWPATLVQPVGSPLSLECTVEGTSNPNLYWYRQAAGRGLQLLFYSVGIGQISSEVPQNLSASRPQDRQFILSSKKLLLSDSGFYLCAWSVRRGDQPQHFGDGTRLSIL.

This sequence joins TRBV12-5 and TRBJ1-2; perhaps TRBD1 as D (6 bases). The CDR3 contains 17 residues. CDR1 LGHNT and CDR2 FRNRAP come from the germline V gene. Trimming cost V 0 bases and J 1 base, with 15 bases left between them. The CDR3 reads CASGLVLGSQGNYGYTF. CDR3 sequence (DNA): TGTGCTAGTGGTTTGGTATTGGGGTCACAGGGTAACTATGGCTACACCTTC.

The chain couples TRBV5-4 to TRBJ2-7; TRBD2 is a possible D gene (6 bases). The germline V gene has CDR1 SGHNT and CDR2 YYREEE (reference sequence). The V and J ends lost 4 bases and 4 bases respectively, with 18 bases between them. This CDR3 comprises 15 residues. CDR3 in amino acids: CASSLGGRPGYEQYF. The DNA of the CDR3 is TGTGCCAGCAGCCTGGGGGGTCGCCCAGGGTACGAGCAGTACTTC. The whole variable domain, filled in from reference TRBV5-4 and TRBJ2-7, reads ETGVTQSPTHLIKTRGQQVTLRCSSQSGHNTVSWYQQALGQGPQFIFQYYREEENGRGNFPPRFSGLQFPNYSSELNVNALELDDSALYLCASSLGGRPGYEQYFGPGTRLTVT.

This clone was counted once. CDR3 DNA: TGTGCCTGGAGTGTACAGAGGAGCTTGGGAAACACCATATATTTT. It encodes CAWSVQRSLGNTIYF. The chain employs TRBV30 and TRBJ1-3; no clear D gene. The germline V and J ends were trimmed by 0 bases and 4 bases, with 13 bases remaining between them. The germline V gene has CDR1 GTSNPN and CDR2 SVGIG (reference sequence). This CDR3 contains 15 residues. The full variable domain, its missing parts supplied by reference TRBV30 and TRBJ1-3, is SQTIHQWPATLVQPVGSPLSLECTVEGTSNPNLYWYRQAAGRGLQLLFYSVGIGQISSEVPQNLSASRPQDRQFILSSKKLLLSDSGFYLCAWSVQRSLGNTIYFGEGSWLTVV.

The chain links TRBV27 to TRBJ1-5, with a weak D call TRBD1 (6 bases). CDR1 is MNHEY, CDR2 SMNVEV, per germline (reference sequence). There are 13 residues in the CDR3. V lost 0 bases to trimming and J lost 11 bases, with 11 bases between them. CDR3 sequence: CASSLSLGTSQHF. The CDR3 DNA is TGTGCCAGCAGTTTATCCCTAGGGACATCCCAGCATTTT.

The chain couples TRBV15 to TRBJ1-4; D is perhaps TRBD1 (6 bases). Germline values: CDR1 LNHNV, CDR2 YYDKDF (reference sequence). This CDR3 is built from 16 residues. Deletions cut 0 bases from V and 7 bases from J, with 15 bases between. CDR3 nucleotides: TGTGCCACCAGCAGAGATCATGGTAGGGGGTCTGAAAAACTGTTTTTT. Translation: CATSRDHGRGSEKLFF.

The chain carries TRBV11-2 and TRBJ2-7, with no clear D. V gave up 1 base and J gave up 4 bases, with 17 bases separating them. The CDR3 is 16 residues long. Germline V gene data show CDR1 as SGHAT and CDR2 as FQNNGV. CDR3 nucleotide sequence: TGTGCCAGCAGCTTAGCCCGAGGAGCGTCGCGGTACGAGCAGTACTTC. It is translated as CASSLARGASRYEQYF. The entire variable domain, with the rest obtained from reference TRBV11-2 and TRBJ2-7, is as follows: EAGVAQSPRYKIIEKRQSVAFWCNPISGHATLYWYQQILGQGPKLLIQFQNNGVVDDSQLPKDRFSAERLKGVDSTLKIQPAKLEDSAVYLCASSLARGASRYEQYFGPGTRLTVT.

The rearrangement uses TRBV9 and TRBJ2-1, with D possibly TRBD2 on 6 matching bases. Trimming shortened V by 4 bases and J by 0 bases, and 8 bases separated the two germline ends. Germline V gene lookup returns CDR1 SGDLS and CDR2 YYNGEE. This CDR3 has 14 residues. CDR3 residues: CASSPGDSYNEQFF. For the CDR3, the DNA is TGTGCCAGCAGCCCGGGGGACTCCTACAATGAGCAGTTCTTC.

V gene TRBV5-4 combines with J gene TRBJ2-1; D is undetermined. Trimming stripped 4 bases from V and 4 bases from J, with 15 bases between. This CDR3 comprises 15 residues. CDR1 is SGHNT, CDR2 YYREEE, per germline (reference sequence). The CDR3 DNA sequence: TGTGCCAGCAGCCATACCTCCGGCGGTTACAATGAGCAGTTCTTC. Protein sequence: CASSHTSGGYNEQFF.

The V call is TRBV27, the J call TRBJ1-4; D uncertain. The CDR3 has 15 amino acids. Germline V gene data show CDR1 as MNHEY and CDR2 as SMNVEV (reference sequence). The germline V and J ends were trimmed by 2 bases and 2 bases, with 9 bases remaining between them. The CDR3 loop is CASSLRVGTNEKLFF. The CDR3, as DNA: TGTGCCAGCAGTTTAAGGGTGGGGACTAATGAAAAACTGTTTTTT.

As to this clone: At one of its ends the junction is not consistent with the germline gene, which may arise from a read error. The chain recombines TRBV27 with TRBJ2-1; tentatively, D is TRBD2 (6 bases). Germline CDR1 reads MNHEY; CDR2 reads SMNVEV (reference sequence). This CDR3 region has 11 residues. The CDR3 nucleotides are TGTGCCAGCAGTTCCACTAGCTCCCTTGTCTTC. Protein product: CASSSTSSLVF.

The chain is built from TRBV15 and TRBJ1-5; unclear D gene. Trimming cost V 0 bases and J 2 bases, with 8 bases left between them. This CDR3 comprises 15 residues. Germline CDR1 LNHNV, CDR2 YYDKDF (reference sequence). This chain's CDR3 is CATSRDRWGNQPQHF. The CDR3 coding sequence is TGTGCCACCAGCAGAGATCGGTGGGGCAATCAGCCCCAGCATTTT.

V gene TRBV10-2 combines with J gene TRBJ2-7; 9 nucleotides match TRBD1. This CDR3 is 12 amino acids long. Germline V CDR1 and CDR2: WSHSY, SAAADI. V lost 6 bases to trimming and J lost 3 bases; unmatched junction nucleotides: 0. The CDR3 is CASRDRGYEQYF. The CDR3 DNA reads as TGCGCCAGCAGGGACAGGGGCTACGAGCAGTACTTC.

This clone was recorded only once. The chain uses TRBV11-2 and TRBJ2-5; 10 bases match TRBD2. Germline lookup yields CDR1 SGHAT and CDR2 FQNNGV. V was clipped by 7 bases and J by 5 bases; unmatched bases: 10. The CDR3 is 15 amino acids. The CDR3 DNA sequence: TGTGCCAGCATGGTCATGGGTAGCGGGAGGGAGACCCAGTACTTC. Protein sequence: CASMVMGSGRETQYF. The whole variable domain, filled in from reference TRBV11-2 and TRBJ2-5, reads EAGVAQSPRYKIIEKRQSVAFWCNPISGHATLYWYQQILGQGPKLLIQFQNNGVVDDSQLPKDRFSAERLKGVDSTLKIQPAKLEDSAVYLCASMVMGSGRETQYFGPGTRLLVL.

The chain recombines TRBV27 with TRBJ2-7, with TRBD1 matching over 9 bases. The length of the CDR3 is 15 residues. Germline V gives CDR1 MNHEY, CDR2 SMNVEV (reference sequence). Germline trimming cut 4 bases from V and 2 bases from J; bases unmatched to any gene: 6. The CDR3 loop is CASSSRQGGTYEQYF. The DNA for the CDR3 is TGTGCCAGCAGTTCGAGACAGGGGGGGACCTACGAGCAGTACTTC.

Only a few counts were recorded for this clone. The rearrangement links TRBV6-5 to TRBJ2-3; a possible D gene is TRBD2 (6 bases). The CDR3 length is 15 residues. Trimming stripped 4 bases from V and 6 bases from J, with 17 bases between. CDR1 and CDR2 from the germline V gene are MNHEY and SVGAGI. The CDR3 DNA sequence: TGTGCCAGCAGTTCAGACTTCCAGGCGGGGGATACGCAGTATTTT. This translates into CASSSDFQAGDTQYF.

The J gene is TRBJ1-2, the V gene TRBV7-8; no clear D. Germline V gene data show CDR1 as SGHVS and CDR2 as FQNEAQ. CDR3 size: 15 residues. Trimming shortened V by 5 bases and J by 0 bases, and 13 bases separated the two germline ends. CDR3 bases: TGTGCCAGCAGCCTACTTAAAGTCGCTAACTATGGCTACACCTTC. Translated, it gives CASSLLKVANYGYTF.

The chain recombines TRBV6-1 with TRBJ1-1; D is possibly TRBD1 (5 bases). The germline CDR1 and CDR2 sequences are MNHNS and SASEGT. This CDR3 is built from 13 residues. Trimming left V 6 bases short and J 8 bases short, with 16 bases between. This CDR3 is CASSAGTPAEAFF. CDR3 nucleotide sequence: TGTGCCAGCAGCGCCGGGACCCCGGCGGAAGCTTTCTTT.

The rearrangement links TRBV18 to TRBJ2-7; D is possibly TRBD2 (6 bases). The ends were cut back, 6 bases at V and 3 bases at J, with 15 bases in the middle. The CDR3 runs 14 residues. Germline CDR1 and CDR2: KGHSH and LQKENI. The CDR3 loop reads CASSPGTSNYEQYF. CDR3 bases: TGTGCCAGCTCCCCGGGCACTAGCAACTACGAGCAGTACTTC.

The V call is TRBV7-2, the J call TRBJ2-2, with unresolved D. Deletions cut 5 bases from V and 1 base from J, with 11 bases between. The CDR3 contains 15 residues. Germline V gene data show CDR1 as SGHTA and CDR2 as FQGNSA. The CDR3 loop is CASSPPPGNTGELFF. The CDR3 nucleotides are TGTGCCAGCAGCCCACCCCCAGGGAACACCGGGGAGCTGTTTTTT.

This clone was seen more than once but under ten times. One end of the junction varies from germline; a read error may be responsible. This sequence joins TRBV19 and TRBJ1-2; possible D gene TRBD1, 5 bases. Germline V CDR1 and CDR2: LNHDA, SQIVND (reference sequence). The CDR3 is 15 amino acids. CDR3: CGSSLPGEVDYGYTF. Written as DNA, the CDR3 is TGTGGCAGTAGCCTACCGGGGGAGGTAGACTATGGCTACACCTTC.